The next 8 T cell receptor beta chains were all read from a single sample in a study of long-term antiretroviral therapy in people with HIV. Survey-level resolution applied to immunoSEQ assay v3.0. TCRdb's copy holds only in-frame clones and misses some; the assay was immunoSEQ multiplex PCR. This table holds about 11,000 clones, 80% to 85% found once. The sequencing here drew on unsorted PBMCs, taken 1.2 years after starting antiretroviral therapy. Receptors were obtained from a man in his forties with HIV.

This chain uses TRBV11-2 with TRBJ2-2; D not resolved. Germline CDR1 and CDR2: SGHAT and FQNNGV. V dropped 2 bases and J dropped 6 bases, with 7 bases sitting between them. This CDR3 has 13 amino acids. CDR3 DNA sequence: TGTGCCAGCAGCTTAATTCTGGCCGGGGAGCTGTTTTTT. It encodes CASSLILAGELFF.

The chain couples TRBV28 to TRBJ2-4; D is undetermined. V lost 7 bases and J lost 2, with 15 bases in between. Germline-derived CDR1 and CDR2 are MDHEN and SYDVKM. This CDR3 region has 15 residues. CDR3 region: CASTSSGPTKNIQYF. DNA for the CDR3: TGTGCCAGCACCTCTTCCGGGCCCACCAAAAACATTCAGTACTTC.

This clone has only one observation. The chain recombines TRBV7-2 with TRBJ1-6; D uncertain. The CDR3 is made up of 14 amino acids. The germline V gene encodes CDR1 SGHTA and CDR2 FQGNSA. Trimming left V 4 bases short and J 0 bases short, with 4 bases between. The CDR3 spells CASSSSSYNSPLHF. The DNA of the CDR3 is TGTGCCAGCAGCTCGAGCTCCTATAATTCACCCCTCCACTTT. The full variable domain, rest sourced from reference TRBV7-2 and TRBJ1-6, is GAGVSQSPSNKVTEKGKDVELRCDPISGHTALYWYRQSLGQGLEFLIYFQGNSAPDKSGLPSDRFSAERTGGSVSTLTIQRTQQEDSAVYLCASSSSSYNSPLHFGNGTRLTVT.

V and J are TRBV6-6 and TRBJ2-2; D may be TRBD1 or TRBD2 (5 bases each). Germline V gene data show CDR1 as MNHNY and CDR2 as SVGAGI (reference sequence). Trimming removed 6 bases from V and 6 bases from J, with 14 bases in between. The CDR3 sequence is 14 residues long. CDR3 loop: CASSSGSPAGELFF. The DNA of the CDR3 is TGTGCCAGCAGCTCAGGGAGCCCAGCCGGGGAGCTGTTTTTT.

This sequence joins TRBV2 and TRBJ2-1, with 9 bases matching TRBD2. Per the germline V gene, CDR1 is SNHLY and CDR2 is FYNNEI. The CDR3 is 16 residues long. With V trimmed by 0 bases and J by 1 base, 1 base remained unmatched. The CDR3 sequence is CASSEATSGSYNEQFF. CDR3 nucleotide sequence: TGTGCCAGCAGTGAAGCGACTAGCGGTTCCTACAATGAGCAGTTCTTC.

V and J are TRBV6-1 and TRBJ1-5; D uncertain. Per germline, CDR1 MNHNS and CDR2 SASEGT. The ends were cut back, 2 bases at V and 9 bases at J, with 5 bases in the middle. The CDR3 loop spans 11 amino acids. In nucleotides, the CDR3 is TGTGCCAGCAGTGAATTAGCGCCCCAGCATTTT. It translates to CASSELAPQHF.

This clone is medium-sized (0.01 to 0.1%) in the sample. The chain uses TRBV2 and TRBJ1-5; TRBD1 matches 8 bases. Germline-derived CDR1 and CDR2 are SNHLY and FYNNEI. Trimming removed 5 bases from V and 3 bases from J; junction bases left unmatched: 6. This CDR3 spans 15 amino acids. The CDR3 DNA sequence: TGTGCCAGCAGTAAGGGACAGGAACCCAATCAGCCCCAGCATTTT. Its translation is CASSKGQEPNQPQHF.

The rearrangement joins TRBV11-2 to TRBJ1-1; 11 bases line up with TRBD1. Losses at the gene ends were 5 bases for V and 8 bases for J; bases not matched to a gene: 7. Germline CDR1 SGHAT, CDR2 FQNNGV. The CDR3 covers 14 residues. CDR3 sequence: CASSARTGGAEAFF. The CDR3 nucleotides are TGTGCCAGCAGCGCCCGGACAGGGGGCGCGGAAGCTTTCTTT.